Listed below are T cell receptor beta chains from one sample, sequenced in a study of T cells in Graves' hyperthyroidism and ophthalmopathy. TCRdb fed the multiplex PCR reads into MiXCR, producing one record per CDR3 protein. The sample includes over 400,000 distinct CDR3 sequences, roughly 22% seen only once; the top ten take about 53%. Material for sequencing was blood. The source of these receptors is a woman in her sixties or seventies with Graves' ophthalmopathy. CDR3s include the opening cysteine and the closing phenylalanine or tryptophan. The D gene is left open where the match is weak. The size entry is marked missing in some rows and otherwise reads once, few, many or a size class.

many TRBD1 TRBJ2-7 TRBV5-1 TGCGCCAGCAGCTTAGGACAGGGGGCCCACGAGCAGTACTTC CASSLGQGAHEQYF
many . TRBJ2-7 TRBV12-3/TRBV12-4 TGTGCTACCTCAGGGGCCGGGGACGAGCAGTACTTC CATSGAGDEQYF
few . TRBJ1-1 TRBV7-9 TGTGCCAGCAGCTTAGCCAACTTGAACACTGAAGCTTTCTTT CASSLANLNTEAFF
many . TRBJ2-7 TRBV11-2 TGTGCCAGCAGCTTAACGGTGGGTGAGCAGTACTTC CASSLTVGEQYF
. . TRBJ1-1 TRBV10-3 TGTGCCATCAGTGGGACAGAGAACACTGAAGCTTTCTTT CAISGTENTEAFF
. TRBD2 TRBJ2-1 TRBV6-1 TGTGCCAGCAGTACGGGACTAGCGATTAAGAGCTCCTACAATGAGCAGTTCTTC CASSTGLAIKSSYNEQFF
. . TRBJ1-2 TRBV7-2 TGTGCCAGCAGCTTAGCGTCGGATAAGGGTAGGGGCTACACCTTC CASSLASDKGRGYTF
. . TRBJ1-2 TRBV30 TGTGCCTGGAGAGGTCAGGGCTTTAACTATGGCTACACCTTC CAWRGQGFNYGYTF
few . TRBJ1-5 TRBV30 TGTGCCTGGAGTGCCCGGACAGTTGGGCAGCCCCAGCATTTT CAWSARTVGQPQHF
. . TRBJ2-1 TRBV6-2/TRBV6-3 TGTGCCAGCAGCCAAGCGGGCCCCCACAATGAGCAGTTCTTC CASSQAGPHNEQFF
many . TRBJ1-5 TRBV12-3/TRBV12-4 TGTGCCAGCAACATGAAGGGTAGCAATCAGCCCCAGCATTTT CASNMKGSNQPQHF
. . TRBJ1-2 TRBV6-5 TGTGCCAGTGGGTGGTCGGCGTACCCCAAAGATGGCTACACCTTC CASGWSAYPKDGYTF
many TRBD2 TRBJ2-1 TRBV7-3 TGTGCCAGCAGCTTAGGCGGGAGGCATCACTACAGCTCCTACAATGAGCAGTTCTTC CASSLGGRHHYSSYNEQFF
few . TRBJ1-6 TRBV30 TGTGCCTTCACCGAGGTTTGGTATTCACCCCTCCACTTT CAFTEVWYSPLHF
. . TRBJ2-2 TRBV7-2 TGTGCCAGCGCGTGGGTAGGGGCGAACACCGGGGAGCTGTTTTTT CASAWVGANTGELFF
few TRBD1 TRBJ1-6 TRBV3-1 TGTGCCAGCAGCCAAGATGGAGGGGGCTCCAATTCACCCCTCCACTTT CASSQDGGGSNSPLHF
many . TRBJ1-1 TRBV6-2/TRBV6-3 TGTGCCAGCAGTTACTCATGGAACACTGAAGCTTTCTTT CASSYSWNTEAFF
. . TRBJ1-2 TRBV6-6 TGTGCCAGCAGTTACTCGATTACGGGGAACTATGGCTACACCTTC CASSYSITGNYGYTF
few TRBD2 TRBJ2-1 TRBV20-1 TGCAGTGCTCGAGTCCCGGGACTAGCAATCAATGAGCAGTTCTTC CSARVPGLAINEQFF
. . TRBJ1-1 TRBV7-9 TGTGCCAGCAGCCAACGACAGGAGAACACTGAAGCTTTCTTT CASSQRQENTEAFF
. . TRBJ2-3 TRBV7-6 TGTGCCAGCAGCTGGGCGGGACAGTTCACAGATACGCAGTATTTT CASSWAGQFTDTQYF
few TRBD2 TRBJ2-3 TRBV18 TGTGCCAGCTCACCTTTAGCGGGAGGTTTCACAGATACGCAGTATTTT CASSPLAGGFTDTQYF
. . TRBJ1-2 TRBV12-3/TRBV12-4 TGTGCCAGCAGTTTTGGGGGTTCTAACTATGGCTACACCTTC CASSFGGSNYGYTF
. TRBD2 TRBJ2-7 TRBV12-5 TGTGCTAGTGGTTTGGTACATTTAGCGGGAGGGATTTCTTACGAGCAGTACTTC CASGLVHLAGGISYEQYF
. TRBD1 TRBJ1-3 TRBV10-2 TGCGCCAGCACCCGGACAGGGGGAAACACCATATATTTT CASTRTGGNTIYF
few TRBD1 TRBJ1-2 TRBV2 TGTGCCAGCAGGCGCGGGACAGGGCCGGGTGGCTACACCTTC CASRRGTGPGGYTF
. . TRBJ2-2 TRBV20-1 TGCAGTGCTAGCATATGGGGGAACACCGGGGAGCTGTTTTTT CSASIWGNTGELFF
. . TRBJ2-3 TRBV2 TGTGCCAGCAGTGAAAGGGGTTGGAGGGGCTTGGGCACAGATACGCAGTATTTT CASSERGWRGLGTDTQYF
. . TRBJ1-5 TRBV3-1 TGTGCCAGCAGCCAGGGAGGGGTAAATCAGCCCCAGCATTTT CASSQGGVNQPQHF
. . TRBJ1-4 TRBV6-6 TGTGCCAGCAGTTACTCAGGTTTAGCTAATGAAAAACTGTTTTTT CASSYSGLANEKLFF
few TRBD2 TRBJ2-3 TRBV7-9 TGTGCCAGCAGCTTACTCCGACTAGCTAGCACAGATACGCAGTATTTT CASSLLRLASTDTQYF
. . TRBJ2-1 TRBV10-3 TGTGCCATCAGTCCCCACGAGGATGAGCAGTTCTTC CAISPHEDEQFF
. . TRBJ1-1 TRBV5-1 TGCGCCAGCAGCTTTGCACCAGAAGGGTACACTGAAGCTTTCTTT CASSFAPEGYTEAFF
. TRBD1 TRBJ2-5 TRBV24-1 TGTGCCACCAGTGGGACCGGGACAGCCGCGACCCAGTACTTC CATSGTGTAATQYF
many TRBD2 TRBJ2-5 TRBV12-3/TRBV12-4 TGTGCCAGCAGTTTTGGTCTAGCGGGATGGAAACAAGAGACCCAGTACTTC CASSFGLAGWKQETQYF
. TRBD1 TRBJ2-7 TRBV12-3/TRBV12-4 TGTGCCAGCAGGAGACAGGGGATCGAGCAGTACTTC CASRRQGIEQYF
few . TRBJ2-5 TRBV7-2 TGTGCCAGCAGCAAAGGGGCGAGGGCCCGAGAGACCCAGTACTTC CASSKGARARETQYF
many . TRBJ1-1 TRBV12-3/TRBV12-4 TGTGCCAGCAGTTTGGGGGTGGAGAACACTGAAGCTTTCTTT CASSLGVENTEAFF
. TRBD2 TRBJ2-2 TRBV12-3/TRBV12-4 TGTGCCAGCAATCCCGGGACTAGCGAAAAGGAGGAGCTGTTTTTT CASNPGTSEKEELFF
. . TRBJ2-2 TRBV28 TGTGCCAGCACCCTACCGACAGCGAACACCGGGGAGCTGTTTTTT CASTLPTANTGELFF
few . TRBJ1-2 TRBV19 TGTGCCAGTAGTATTGAAGGTCGGGGCTACACCTTC CASSIEGRGYTF
few TRBD1 TRBJ1-2 TRBV7-2 TGTGCCAGCCTCTTGGGGACAGGGAGGCTAGGCTACACCTTC CASLLGTGRLGYTF
few . TRBJ2-7 TRBV20-1 TGCAGTGCTAGCCGGGACTCCTCCTACGAGCAGTACTTC CSASRDSSYEQYF
. . TRBJ1-5 TRBV7-2 TGTGCCAGCAGCTTAGTTCTGGGGCGGGGCGCTCAGCCCCAGCATTTT CASSLVLGRGAQPQHF
. . TRBJ1-5 TRBV20-1 TGCAGTGCAGGGGGTAAGTTCAATCAGCCCCAGCATTTT CSAGGKFNQPQHF
. . TRBJ1-1 TRBV5-4 TGTGCCAGCAGCTTGGATCCGGGGACAAGGATGACTGAAGCTTTCTTT CASSLDPGTRMTEAFF
few . TRBJ2-1 TRBV14 TGTGCCAGCAGCCAAGTACGTGGTGTTGAGCAGTTCTTC CASSQVRGVEQFF
. TRBD1 TRBJ2-7 TRBV20-1 TGCAGTGCCCCTGGGACAGTCGACTACGAGCAGTACTTC CSAPGTVDYEQYF
. TRBD2 TRBJ2-7 TRBV9 TGTGCCAGCAGCCTATTAGCGGGAGTCTCCGACGGGCAGTACTTC CASSLLAGVSDGQYF